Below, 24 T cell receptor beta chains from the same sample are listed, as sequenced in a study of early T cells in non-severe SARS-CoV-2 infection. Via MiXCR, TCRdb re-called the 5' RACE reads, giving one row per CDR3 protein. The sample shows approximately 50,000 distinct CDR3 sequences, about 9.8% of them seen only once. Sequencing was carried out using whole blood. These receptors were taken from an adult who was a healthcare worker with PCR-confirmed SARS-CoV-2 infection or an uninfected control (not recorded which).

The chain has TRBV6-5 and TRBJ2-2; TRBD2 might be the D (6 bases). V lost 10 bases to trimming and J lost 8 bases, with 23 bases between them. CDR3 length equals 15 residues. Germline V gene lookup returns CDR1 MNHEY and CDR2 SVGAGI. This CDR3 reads CATFIVRGVRGELFF. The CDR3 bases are TGTGCCACCTTCATTGTGCGGGGTGTGAGAGGGGAGCTGTTTTTT.

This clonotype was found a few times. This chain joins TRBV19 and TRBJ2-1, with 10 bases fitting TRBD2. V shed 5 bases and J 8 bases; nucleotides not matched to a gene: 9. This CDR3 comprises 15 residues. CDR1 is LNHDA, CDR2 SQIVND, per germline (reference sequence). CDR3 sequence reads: CASSVLAGFKDEQFF. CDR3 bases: TGTGCCAGTAGTGTACTAGCGGGATTTAAGGATGAGCAGTTCTTC.

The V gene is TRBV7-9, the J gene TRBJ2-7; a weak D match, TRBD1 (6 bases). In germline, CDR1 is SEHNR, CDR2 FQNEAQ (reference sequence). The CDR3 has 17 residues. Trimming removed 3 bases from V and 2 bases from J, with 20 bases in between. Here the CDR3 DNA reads TGTGCCAGCAGCTTTAGTGGTTCCCGGGACACAGCCTACGAGCAGTACTTC. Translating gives CASSFSGSRDTAYEQYF.

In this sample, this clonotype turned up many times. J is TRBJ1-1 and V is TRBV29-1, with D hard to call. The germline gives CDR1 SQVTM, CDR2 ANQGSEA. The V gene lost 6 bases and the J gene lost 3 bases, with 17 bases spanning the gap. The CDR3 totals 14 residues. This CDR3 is CSVYMMRMDTEAFF. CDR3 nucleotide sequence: TGCAGCGTCTACATGATGAGGATGGACACTGAAGCTTTCTTT.

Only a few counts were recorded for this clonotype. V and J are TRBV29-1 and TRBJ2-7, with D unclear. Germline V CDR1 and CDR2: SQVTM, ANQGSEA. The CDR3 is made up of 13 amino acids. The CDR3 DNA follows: TGCACCCTAGACCCCCGTCGTGACTACGAGCAGTACTTC. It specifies CTLDPRRDYEQYF.

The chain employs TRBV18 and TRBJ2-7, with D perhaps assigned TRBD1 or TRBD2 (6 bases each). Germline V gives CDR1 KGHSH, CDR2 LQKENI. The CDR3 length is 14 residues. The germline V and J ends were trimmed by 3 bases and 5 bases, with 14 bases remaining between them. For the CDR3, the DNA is TGTGCCAGCTCACCGACGGGGGCTGAAAACGAGCAGTACTTC. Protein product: CASSPTGAENEQYF.

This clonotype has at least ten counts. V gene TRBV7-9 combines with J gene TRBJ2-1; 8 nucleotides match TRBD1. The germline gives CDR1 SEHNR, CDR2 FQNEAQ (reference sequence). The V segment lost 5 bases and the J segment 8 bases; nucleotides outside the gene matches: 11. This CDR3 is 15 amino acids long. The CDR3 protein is CASSPGTQGADEQFF. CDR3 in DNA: TGTGCCAGCAGCCCAGGCACGCAGGGGGCCGATGAGCAGTTCTTC.

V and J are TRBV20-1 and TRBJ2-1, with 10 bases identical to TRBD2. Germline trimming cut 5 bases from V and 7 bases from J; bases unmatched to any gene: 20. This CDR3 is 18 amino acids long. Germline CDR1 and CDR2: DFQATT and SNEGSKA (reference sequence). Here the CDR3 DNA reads TGCAGTGCTCTCCGGAGGTCTAGCGGGAGTCGCGGGAGGAATGAGCAGTTCTTC. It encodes CSALRRSSGSRGRNEQFF.

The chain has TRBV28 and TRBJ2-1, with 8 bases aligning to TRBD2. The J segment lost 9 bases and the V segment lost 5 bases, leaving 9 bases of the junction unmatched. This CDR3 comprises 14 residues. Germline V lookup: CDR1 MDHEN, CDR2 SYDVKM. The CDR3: CASSKRGRPTEQFF. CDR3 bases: TGTGCCAGCAGTAAACGCGGGAGGCCCACTGAGCAGTTCTTC.

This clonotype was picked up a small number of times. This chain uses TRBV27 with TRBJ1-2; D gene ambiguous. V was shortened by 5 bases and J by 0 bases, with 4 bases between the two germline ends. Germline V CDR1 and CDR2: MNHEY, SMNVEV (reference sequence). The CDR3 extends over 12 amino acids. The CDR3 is CASSAANYGYTF. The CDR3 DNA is TGTGCCAGCAGTGCAGCTAACTATGGCTACACCTTC.

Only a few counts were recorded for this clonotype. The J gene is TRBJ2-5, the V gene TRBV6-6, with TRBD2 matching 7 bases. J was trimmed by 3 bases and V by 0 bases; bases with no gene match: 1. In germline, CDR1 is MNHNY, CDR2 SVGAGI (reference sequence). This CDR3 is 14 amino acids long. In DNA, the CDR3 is TGTGCCAGCAGTTACTCGAGCGGGAAAGAGACCCAGTACTTC. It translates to CASSYSSGKETQYF.

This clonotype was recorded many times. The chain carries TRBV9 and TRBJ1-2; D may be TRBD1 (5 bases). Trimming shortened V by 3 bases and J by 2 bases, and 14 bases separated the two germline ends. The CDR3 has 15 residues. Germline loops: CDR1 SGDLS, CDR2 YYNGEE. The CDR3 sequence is CASSASGTANYGYTF. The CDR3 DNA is TGTGCCAGCAGCGCCTCGGGGACCGCAAACTATGGCTACACCTTC. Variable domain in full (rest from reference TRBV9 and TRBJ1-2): DSGVTQTPKHLITATGQRVTLRCSPRSGDLSVYWYQQSLDQGLQFLIQYYNGEERAKGNILERFSAQQFPDLHSELNLSSLELGDSALYFCASSASGTANYGYTFGSGTRLTVV.

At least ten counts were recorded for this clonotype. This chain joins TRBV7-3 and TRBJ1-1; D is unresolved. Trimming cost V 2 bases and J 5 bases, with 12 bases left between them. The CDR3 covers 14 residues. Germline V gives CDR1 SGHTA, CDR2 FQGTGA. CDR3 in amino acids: CASSLGGRETEAFF. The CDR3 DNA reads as TGTGCCAGCAGCTTAGGCGGGAGGGAAACTGAAGCTTTCTTT.

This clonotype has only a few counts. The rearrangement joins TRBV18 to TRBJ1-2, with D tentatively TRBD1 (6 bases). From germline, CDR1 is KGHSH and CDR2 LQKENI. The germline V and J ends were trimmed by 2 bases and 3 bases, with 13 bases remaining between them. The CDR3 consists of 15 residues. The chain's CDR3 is CASSPGRTAYYGYTF. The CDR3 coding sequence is TGTGCCAGCTCACCAGGCAGGACAGCTTACTATGGCTACACCTTC.

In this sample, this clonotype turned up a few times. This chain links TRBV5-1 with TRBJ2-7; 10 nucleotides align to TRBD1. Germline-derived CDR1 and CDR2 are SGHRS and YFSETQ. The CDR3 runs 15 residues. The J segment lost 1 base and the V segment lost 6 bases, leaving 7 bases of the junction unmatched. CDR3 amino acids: CASTPRTGGSYEQYF. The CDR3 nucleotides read TGCGCCAGCACACCAAGGACAGGGGGTTCCTACGAGCAGTACTTC.

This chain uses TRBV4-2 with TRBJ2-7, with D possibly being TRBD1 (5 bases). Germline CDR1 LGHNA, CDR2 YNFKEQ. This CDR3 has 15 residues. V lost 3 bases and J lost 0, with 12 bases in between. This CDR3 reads CASSHQGFSSYEQYF. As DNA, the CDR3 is TGTGCCAGCAGCCATCAGGGTTTCAGCTCCTACGAGCAGTACTTC.

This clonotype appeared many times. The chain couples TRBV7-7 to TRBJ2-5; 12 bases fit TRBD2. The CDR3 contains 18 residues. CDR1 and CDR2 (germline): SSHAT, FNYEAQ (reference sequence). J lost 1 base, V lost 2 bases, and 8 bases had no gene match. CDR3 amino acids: CASSLSLAGGRGQETQYF. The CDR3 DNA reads TGTGCCAGCAGCTTATCCCTAGCGGGAGGGAGGGGCCAAGAGACCCAGTACTTC.

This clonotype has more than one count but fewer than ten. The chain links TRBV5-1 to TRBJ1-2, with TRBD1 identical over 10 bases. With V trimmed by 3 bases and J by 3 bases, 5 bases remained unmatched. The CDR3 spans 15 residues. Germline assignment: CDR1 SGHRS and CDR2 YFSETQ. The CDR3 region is CASSSRDRGDYGYTF. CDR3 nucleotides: TGCGCCAGCAGCTCCCGGGACAGGGGAGACTATGGCTACACCTTC.

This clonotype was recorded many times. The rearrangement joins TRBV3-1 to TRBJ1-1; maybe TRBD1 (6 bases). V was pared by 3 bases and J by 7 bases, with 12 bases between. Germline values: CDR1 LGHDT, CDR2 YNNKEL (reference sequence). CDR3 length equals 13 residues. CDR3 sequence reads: CASSQQTRGEAFF. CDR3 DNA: TGTGCCAGCAGCCAGCAAACCAGGGGTGAAGCTTTCTTT.

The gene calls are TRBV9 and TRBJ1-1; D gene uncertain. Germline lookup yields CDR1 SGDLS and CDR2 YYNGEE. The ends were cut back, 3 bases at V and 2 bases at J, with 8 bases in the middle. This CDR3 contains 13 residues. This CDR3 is CASSATPNTEAFF. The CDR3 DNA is TGTGCCAGCAGCGCCACACCTAACACTGAAGCTTTCTTT.

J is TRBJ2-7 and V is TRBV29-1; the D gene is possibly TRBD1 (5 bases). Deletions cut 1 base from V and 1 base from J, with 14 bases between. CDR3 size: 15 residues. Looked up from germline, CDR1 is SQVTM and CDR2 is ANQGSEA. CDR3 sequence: CSVEGGALGSYEQYF. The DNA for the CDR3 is TGCAGCGTTGAAGGTGGGGCGTTGGGTTCCTACGAGCAGTACTTC.

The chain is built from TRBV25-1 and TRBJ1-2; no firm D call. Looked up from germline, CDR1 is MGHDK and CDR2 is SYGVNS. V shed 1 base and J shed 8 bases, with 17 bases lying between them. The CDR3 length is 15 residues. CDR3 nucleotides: TGTGCCAGCAGTGAATCCCCGGGAGCGCGAGAGGGCTACACCTTC. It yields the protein CASSESPGAREGYTF.

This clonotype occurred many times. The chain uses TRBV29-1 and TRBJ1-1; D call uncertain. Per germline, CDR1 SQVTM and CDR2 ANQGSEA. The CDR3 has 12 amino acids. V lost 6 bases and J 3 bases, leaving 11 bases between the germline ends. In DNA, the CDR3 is TGCAGCGTCGGCAGGATGGACACTGAAGCTTTCTTT. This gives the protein CSVGRMDTEAFF.

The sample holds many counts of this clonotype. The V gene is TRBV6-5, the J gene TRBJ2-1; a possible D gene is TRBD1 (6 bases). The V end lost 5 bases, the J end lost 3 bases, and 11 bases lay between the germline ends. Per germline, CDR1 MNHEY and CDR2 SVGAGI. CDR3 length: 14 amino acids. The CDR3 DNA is TGTGCCAGCAGTAACAGGGATCACTACAATGAGCAGTTCTTC. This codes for CASSNRDHYNEQFF.